A selection of T cell receptor beta chains follows, all from one sample in a study of human T cells and chemical hapten exposure. Via MiXCR, TCRdb re-called the RACE reads, giving one row per CDR3 protein. There are 80,000 to 100,000 distinct CDR3 sequences in the sample; about a tenth occur only once, and around 3.3% lies in the top ten. Sample: whole blood, taken in connection with sensitization to the hapten diphenylcyclopropenone (DPC). The origin of the receptors is a woman aged 55-75 years with alopecia areata. Some clones in this sample may be carry-over from other donors' samples. Each CDR3 is given with its conserved first and last residue. The D gene is left open where the match is weak. For some rows the clone size is stated as once, few or many, or as a class when expanded; others skip it.

j_call clone_size v_call d_call cdr3_nt cdr3_aa
TRBJ2-3 many TRBV10-3 TRBD2 TGTGCCATCAGAGCGGGGGTCACAGATACGCAGTATTTT CAIRAGVTDTQYF
TRBJ1-1 many TRBV12-3/TRBV12-4 NA TGTGCCAGCAGTTTAGCGTTGGGTCGGGGCAGGGCGAACACTGAAGCTTTCTTT CASSLALGRGRANTEAFF
TRBJ2-7 few TRBV18 TRBD1 TGTGCCAGCTCAGTTCAGGGGGCAGGCGAGCAGTACTTC CASSVQGAGEQYF
TRBJ2-7 few TRBV21-1 NA TGTGCCAGCAGCAAAGCACGCGACTGCTCCTACGAGCAGTACTTC CASSKARDCSYEQYF
TRBJ1-1 many TRBV7-3 NA TGTGCCAGCAGCTTACAAGAGGACTCCCCTGAAGCTTTCTTT CASSLQEDSPEAFF
TRBJ2-3 NA TRBV10-3 TRBD2 TGTGCCATCAGTGAGCCGGAGCGGGGGGAAGATACGCAGTATTTT CAISEPERGEDTQYF
TRBJ2-7 many TRBV7-3 TRBD1 TGTGCCAGCAGCGAAGGGACAGGGGGAACCTACGAGCAGTACTTC CASSEGTGGTYEQYF
TRBJ1-1 many TRBV3-1 TRBD1 TGTGCCAGCAGACTGTACGGGACAGGGATGAACACTGAAGCTTTCTTT CASRLYGTGMNTEAFF
TRBJ2-2 many TRBV10-3 TRBD2 TGTGCCATCAGTGAACTACCAGAGACTAGCGGGACGAACACCGGGGAGCTGTTTTTT CAISELPETSGTNTGELFF
TRBJ2-7 many TRBV20-1 TRBD1 TGCAGTGCTAGAGTCAGGGCAGGGGGCACCTACGAGCAGTACTTC CSARVRAGGTYEQYF
TRBJ2-2 few TRBV7-3 NA TGTGCCAGCAGCTCCCCCCAGCGGCAGGGGGGTACCGGGGAGCTGTTTTTT CASSSPQRQGGTGELFF
TRBJ1-1 many TRBV12-3/TRBV12-4 NA TGTGCCAGCAGTTTAGGTCCGGGTCGTCGAGCTTTCTTT CASSLGPGRRAFF
TRBJ2-7 many TRBV12-3/TRBV12-4 NA TGTGCCAGCAGTTTTCCCGGGACCTACGAGCAGTACTTC CASSFPGTYEQYF
TRBJ2-5 many TRBV5-1 TRBD1 TGCGCCAGCAGCCAACTGTACCAGGGGGCGGAGACCCAGTACTTC CASSQLYQGAETQYF
TRBJ2-7 many TRBV25-1 NA TGTGCCAGCAGTGATTCCGTTACCTACGAGCAGTACTTC CASSDSVTYEQYF
TRBJ2-7 NA TRBV29-1 NA TGCAGCGTCCTGGGGGGGGCAGGGGCCGAGCAGTACTTC CSVLGGAGAEQYF
TRBJ2-1 few TRBV5-1 NA TGCGCCAGCAGCCCACGGGGGAGAGAGCAGTTCTTC CASSPRGREQFF
TRBJ2-7 many TRBV10-1 NA TGCGCCAGCAGTGAGCCCAGTGCAGCGGCGGTAAGCGAGCAGTACTTC CASSEPSAAAVSEQYF
TRBJ2-3 many TRBV2 NA TGTGCCAGCAGTCGAAGGCTATGGGGGGCGTTCGGCACAGATACGCAGTATTTT CASSRRLWGAFGTDTQYF
TRBJ1-1 few TRBV10-2 NA TGCGCCATCCAGCCCTCACGCGAGACTGAAGCTTTCTTT CAIQPSRETEAFF
TRBJ1-3 many TRBV11-2 NA TGTGCCAGCAGCTCCTCCCCTGGAAACACCATATATTTT CASSSSPGNTIYF
TRBJ2-5 few TRBV11-2 NA TGTGCCAGCAGCTTAGGGGCGGCGAGCCAAGAGACCCAGTACTTC CASSLGAASQETQYF
TRBJ2-1 many TRBV18 NA TGTGCCAGCTCACCACGGGGGGGCCTGGATGAGCAGTTCTTC CASSPRGGLDEQFF
TRBJ1-6 few TRBV7-9 NA TGTGCCAGCAGCTTAGGGTCCGGGGGATATTCACCCCTCCACTTT CASSLGSGGYSPLHF
TRBJ2-3 few TRBV29-1 TRBD1 TGCAGCGCCACACGGGACAGGGGAGATACGCAGTATTTT CSATRDRGDTQYF
TRBJ2-5 many TRBV5-1 NA TGCGCCAGCAGCTTGGAGGGCGGGGCGCAAGAGACCCAGTACTTC CASSLEGGAQETQYF
TRBJ1-1 few TRBV13 NA TGTGCCAGCAGCCTAGGAGGGGACATAACTTTCTTT CASSLGGDITFF
TRBJ2-3 many TRBV29-1 NA TGCAGCGTTGAAGCCCCTCTGCGCACAGATACGCAGTATTTT CSVEAPLRTDTQYF
TRBJ1-2 NA TRBV20-1 TRBD1 TGCAGTGCTAGCCAGACAGGGTCTGGCTACACCTTC CSASQTGSGYTF
TRBJ2-7 many TRBV6-1 NA TGTGCCAGCAGTGTTCAAGGGGTTCCAGGGCCCTACGAGCAGTACTTC CASSVQGVPGPYEQYF
TRBJ2-4 few TRBV11-2 NA TGTGCCAGCAGCCCGGGCGCGAAAAACATTCAGTACTTC CASSPGAKNIQYF
TRBJ2-3 many TRBV20-1 TRBD1 TGCAGTGCTAGTCCTTATCAGGGGGCAATAGATACGCAGTATTTT CSASPYQGAIDTQYF
TRBJ1-1 few TRBV7-2 NA TGTGCCAGCAGCTCCGGACCGTCGACAGGAAGGCCCACTGAAGCTTTCTTT CASSSGPSTGRPTEAFF
TRBJ2-3 many TRBV20-1 TRBD2 TGCAGTGCAAAGACTAGCGGGGGCACAGATACGCAGTATTTT CSAKTSGGTDTQYF
TRBJ2-1 few TRBV5-1 NA TGCGCCAGCAGCTTGTCTCGCTCCTACAATGAGCAGTTCTTC CASSLSRSYNEQFF
TRBJ1-2 many TRBV10-3 TRBD1 TGTGCCACGCTGGGAGGACAGGGCCTTAACTATGGCTACACCTTC CATLGGQGLNYGYTF
TRBJ2-5 few TRBV11-2 TRBD2 TGTGCCAGCAGCTTAGGGACTAGCGGGATCCAAGAGACCCAGTACTTC CASSLGTSGIQETQYF